This TCR beta chain was identified during a study of vaccination and CD4 T cells after COVID-19. Study context: Post-COVID samples had a sampling time that fell a median around 93 days after diagnosis (range 35 to 161). Findings and caveats of the study: The study found median SARS-CoV-2-reactive clonotypes rising from roughly 21 to 40, not significantly.

Sequencing of DNA taken from cultured CD4+ T cells relied on the Oncomine TCR Beta short-read assay. Genomic DNA was drawn out of CD4+ T cells grown in culture. One entry per CDR3 protein, called by TCRdb with MiXCR from the PCR reads. The profile covers about 17,000 distinct CDR3 sequences, with around 61% appearing a single time and about 10% taken by the ten largest. CDR1 is MNHNS and CDR2 is SASEGT in the germline V gene. The CDR3 length is 14 residues. V lost 6 bases and J 2 bases, leaving 13 bases between the germline ends. In its sample, this clonotype was seen a few times. The antigen is undetermined. Sample treatment: roughly nine-day PBMC culture with coronavirus spike peptide pools or control peptides (ViraFEST assay). Following culture for about 9 days, CD4+ T cells were isolated by negative selection.

This sequence was found in a human donor who had recovered from COVID-19. The sequenced sample was CD4+ T cells from blood, cultured in vitro. The rearrangement uses TRBV6-1 and TRBJ1-2; D perhaps matches TRBD1 (6 bases). The chain's CDR3 is CASSQSQGNYGYTF. CDR3 coding DNA: TGTGCCAGCAGCCAATCACAGGGAAACTATGGCTACACCTTC.